This entry features one T cell receptor beta chain sequence. As yet, its antigen is unknown. The data originate from a study of cytomegalovirus exposure and HLA in healthy donors. Findings of the study overall: Follow-up analysis later connected one missense variant in DCLRE1C with trimming of TCR beta V- and J-genes. Most sequenced TCRs were rare (though some public TCRs occurred in many donors). Further analysis was carried out later, and it showed several of the most significant clusters appearing linked to common viral pathogens.

This CDR3 contains 16 residues. CDR1 and CDR2 (germline): MGHRA, YSYEKL. Between the trimmed V and J ends, which lost 0 bases and 5 bases, there was a span of 11 bases. The PCR ran on 60 Vbeta and 13 Jbeta primers. Authors' methods: A later analysis counted around 74 million unique TCR beta chains, around 11 million shared. Clones were sequenced by immunoSEQ multiplex PCR, and TCRdb holds only the in-frame ones, with some missing. The V and J calls and clone size were taken over from that table, and D and trimming were inferred from the DNA. The sample holds some 200,000 clones, less than 85% seen once.

The receptor comes from a girl aged 10 to 17 in good health and CMV-seropositive. This chain links TRBV4-1 with TRBJ1-6, with a weak D call TRBD1 (6 bases). The specimen sequenced was PBMCs. In DNA form, the CDR3 reads TGCGCCAGCAGCCAAGATCAGGGGTCGGATAATTCACCCCTCCACTTT. It yields the protein CASSQDQGSDNSPLHF.